Shown below are 3 T cell receptor beta chains from a single sample sequenced in a study of blood T cell repertoires in COVID-19. The table came from immunoSEQ multiplex PCR; TCRdb's copy has only in-frame clones and leaves some out. The sample shows hundreds of thousands of clones, 88% of them seen only once. Sequences were obtained from PBMCs or T cells enriched from blood (not recorded which). These receptors were collected from a woman between 55 and 75 years old in a cohort exposed to, infected with or recovered from COVID-19 (not recorded which).

The CDR3 protein is CASSERGYNEQFF. The CDR3 DNA follows: TGCGCCAGCAGTGAGCGGGGCTACAATGAGCAGTTCTTC. This rearrangement joins TRBV10-1 to TRBJ2-1; D possibly corresponds to TRBD2 (5 bases). Germline loops: CDR1 WNHNN, CDR2 SYGVQD (reference sequence). The germline V and J ends were trimmed by 2 bases and 3 bases, with 5 bases remaining between them. The CDR3 contains 13 residues.

The genes are TRBV7-2 and TRBJ2-2, with 9 bases matching TRBD1. CDR3 length: 16 amino acids. The J segment lost 5 bases and the V segment lost 1 base, leaving 5 bases of the junction unmatched. Germline lookup yields CDR1 SGHTA and CDR2 FQGNSA. The CDR3 is CASSLVGQGSTGELFF. CDR3 nucleotide sequence: TGTGCCAGCAGCTTAGTGGGACAGGGTTCGACCGGGGAGCTGTTTTTT.

The V and J genes are TRBV28 and TRBJ1-5, with D possibly being TRBD1 (5 bases). CDR1 and CDR2 (germline): MDHEN, SYDVKM. The CDR3 loop spans 17 amino acids. The germline V and J ends were trimmed by 2 bases and 0 bases, with 14 bases remaining between them. CDR3 in amino acids: CASSLLTALYSNQPQHF. CDR3 coding DNA: TGTGCCAGCAGTTTACTGACAGCCCTCTATAGCAATCAGCCCCAGCATTTT. The variable domain in full, with the rest retrieved from reference TRBV28 and TRBJ1-5, is DVKVTQSSRYLVKRTGEKVFLECVQDMDHENMFWYRQDPGLGLRLIYFSYDVKMKEKGDIPEGYSVSREKKERFSLILESASTNQTSMYLCASSLLTALYSNQPQHFGDGTRLSIL.